The 28 T cell receptor beta chains in this list originate from one sample, sequenced in a study of response to subunit inactivated influenza vaccine (dated by TCRdb to the late 2010s). The library was prepared using RT-PCR. The reads were generated on an Illumina HiSeq 2500. TCRdb cleaned the public reads at Q25 with fastp, built clones with MiXCR and kept in-frame beta chains. Each entry is one CDR3 protein sequence, shown with its most common DNA and genes. The sample records a few hundred thousand distinct CDR3 sequences, roughly 10% of which are singletons. Of the sample, approximately 11% falls within the top ten clones. This same sample was also part of a study on T cells expressing NK-cell markers. That second publication adds: 5'RACE template switching, by which a universal primer site and unique molecular identifiers were added, was used to make TCR beta cDNA libraries.

The material sequenced was PBMCs from blood, taken on the day of vaccination. These receptors all stem from a man in his forties or fifties who received an inactivated influenza vaccine. Donor details come from another sample of the same person, matched by shared clones.

This clonotype came up a few times. CDR3 nucleotides: TGCGCCAGCAGCCGGGGGACAGGGGACTACACAGATACGCAGTATTTT. Its protein product is CASSRGTGDYTDTQYF. The chain carries TRBV5-1 and TRBJ2-3; TRBD1 aligns across 10 bases. Germline V gene data show CDR1 as SGHRS and CDR2 as YFSETQ. CDR3 length: 16 residues. V shed 4 bases, J shed 2 bases, and the junction held 7 bases outside the gene matches.

V usage is TRBV29-1 and J usage is TRBJ2-6, with D possibly matching TRBD2 (6 bases). The ends were cut back, 5 bases at V and 2 bases at J, with 10 bases in the middle. The V gene's germline CDR1 is SQVTM and CDR2 ANQGSEA. The CDR3 contains 14 residues. CDR3 nucleotides: TGCAGCGTTACATCGGGGGCTGGGGCCAACGTCCTGACTTTC. Protein sequence: CSVTSGAGANVLTF.

This clonotype was counted a few times. This sequence joins TRBV12-3 or TRBV12-4 and TRBJ2-7, with 9 bases fitting TRBD1. Trimming removed 7 bases from V and 2 bases from J; junction bases left unmatched: 3. The CDR3 length is 13 residues. DNA for the CDR3: TGTGCCAGCAACAGGGGGCTTGCCTACGAGCAGTACTTC. The encoded protein is CASNRGLAYEQYF.

This clonotype was counted between two and nine times. This rearrangement joins TRBV27 to TRBJ1-1, with a tentative D call TRBD1 (5 bases). The V gene's germline CDR1 is MNHEY and CDR2 SMNVEV (reference sequence). The germline V and J ends were trimmed by 6 bases and 0 bases, with 8 bases remaining between them. The CDR3 covers 13 residues. The CDR3 sequence: CASRGTMNTEAFF. In DNA, the CDR3 is TGTGCCAGCAGGGGGACTATGAACACTGAAGCTTTCTTT.

V is TRBV28 and J is TRBJ2-1, with D uncertain. Per germline, CDR1 MDHEN and CDR2 SYDVKM. V was cut by 3 bases and J by 4 bases, with 16 bases left in between. The CDR3 has 16 amino acids. CDR3 loop: CASSFGGNLRYNEQFF. The CDR3 bases are TGTGCCAGCAGTTTCGGCGGTAACTTACGTTACAATGAGCAGTTCTTC.

V usage is TRBV11-2 and J usage is TRBJ2-7, with TRBD2 matching 7 bases. After removal of 0 bases from V and 6 bases from J, the junction contained 5 bases not matched to a gene. This CDR3 comprises 14 residues. The V gene's germline CDR1 is SGHAT and CDR2 FQNNGV. DNA for the CDR3: TGTGCCAGCAGCTTAGATCGACTAGCAGCCGAGCAGTACTTC. Encoded protein: CASSLDRLAAEQYF.

This clonotype was seen a few times. This chain uses TRBV5-6 with TRBJ2-3; 7 bases map to TRBD1. The trim removed 4 bases at V and 9 bases at J, leaving 11 bases unmatched. Looked up from germline, CDR1 is SGHDT and CDR2 is YYEEEE. CDR3 length equals 14 residues. Here the CDR3 reads CASSTRQGARTQYF. CDR3 nucleotides: TGTGCCAGCAGCACGCGACAGGGCGCGCGGACGCAGTATTTT.

The chain employs TRBV12-3 or TRBV12-4 and TRBJ2-1; 7 bases are shared with TRBD2. J gave up 8 bases and V 5 bases, and 12 bases lay outside the gene matches. The CDR3 extends over 15 amino acids. The CDR3 nucleotides read TGTGCCAGCAGTCTTGCGGGAGTCCGTTTGTATGAGCAGTTCTTC. Its protein product is CASSLAGVRLYEQFF.

The chain uses TRBV29-1 and TRBJ2-7; 11 bases match TRBD2. Per germline, CDR1 SQVTM and CDR2 ANQGSEA. This CDR3 region has 15 residues. With V trimmed by 4 bases and J by 2 bases, 7 bases remained unmatched. This CDR3 reads CSVAPRLAGTYEQYF. CDR3 in DNA: TGCAGCGTTGCTCCAAGACTAGCGGGGACCTACGAGCAGTACTTC.

The genes are TRBV3-1 and TRBJ2-1, with 10 bases identical to TRBD2. With V trimmed by 0 bases and J by 8 bases, 10 bases remained unmatched. There are 17 residues in the CDR3. The germline V gene has CDR1 LGHDT and CDR2 YNNKEL (reference sequence). CDR3 bases: TGTGCCAGCAGCCAAGAAGCCCCCCTAGCGGGGGACCATGAGCAGTTCTTC. Residues: CASSQEAPLAGDHEQFF.

Many counts were recorded for this clonotype. This chain uses TRBV2 with TRBJ2-3, with 8 positions matching TRBD2. The CDR3 is made up of 17 amino acids. The trim removed 7 bases at V and 2 bases at J, leaving 14 bases unmatched. Looked up from germline, CDR1 is SNHLY and CDR2 is FYNNEI. The CDR3 sequence: CASKAIVGTRLTDTQYF. CDR3 nucleotide sequence: TGTGCCAGCAAGGCAATCGTAGGGACTAGACTCACAGATACGCAGTATTTT.

CDR3 sequence: CASSRTVSSYNEQFF. The CDR3 region has the DNA TGTGCCAGCAGTCGAACAGTGAGCTCCTACAATGAGCAGTTCTTC. This chain joins TRBV28 and TRBJ2-1, with unresolved D. In germline, CDR1 is MDHEN, CDR2 SYDVKM. The CDR3 contains 15 residues. V was shortened by 5 bases and J by 0 bases, with 11 bases between the two germline ends.

This clonotype was found a few times. This chain uses TRBV27 with TRBJ1-1, with 7 bases lining up with TRBD1. Germline trimming cut 1 base from V and 4 bases from J; bases unmatched to any gene: 12. Per germline, CDR1 MNHEY and CDR2 SMNVEV (reference sequence). This CDR3 region has 17 residues. As DNA, the CDR3 is TGTGCCAGCAGTTTATATCCCCCCTCAGGGGGGCTCACTGAAGCTTTCTTT. As protein: CASSLYPPSGGLTEAFF.

In regard to this clonotype: Sequence at one end of the junction differs from germline and may be a read error. The genes are TRBV5-1 and TRBJ2-3; D gene uncertain. Per germline, CDR1 SGHRS and CDR2 YFSETQ. This CDR3 comprises 14 residues. CDR3 sequence (DNA): TGCGCCAGCAGCCCAGCAGAACGCACAGATACGCATTATTTT. Translated, it gives CASSPAERTDTHYF.

This clonotype turned up a few times. The chain employs TRBV3-1 and TRBJ2-7, with D possibly matching TRBD1 (6 bases). Trimming shortened V by 5 bases and J by 0 bases, and 20 bases separated the two germline ends. The CDR3 is 17 residues long. Germline V gene lookup returns CDR1 LGHDT and CDR2 YNNKEL (reference sequence). The CDR3 region is CASSLRTAYFSSYEQYF. DNA of the CDR3: TGTGCCAGCAGCTTGCGGACAGCCTATTTTTCCTCCTACGAGCAGTACTTC.

The J gene is TRBJ2-5, the V gene TRBV12-3 or TRBV12-4; D call uncertain. Deletions cut 3 bases from V and 5 bases from J, with 7 bases between. The CDR3 extends over 12 amino acids. In DNA, the CDR3 is TGTGCCAGCAGTTTTGTATTGGAGACCCAGTACTTC. This translates into CASSFVLETQYF.

V usage is TRBV5-1 and J usage is TRBJ2-5, with TRBD2 as a possible D gene (6 bases). Per the germline V gene, CDR1 is SGHRS and CDR2 is YFSETQ. CDR3 length: 15 amino acids. The V and J ends lost 0 bases and 4 bases respectively, with 13 bases between them. The CDR3 nucleotides are TGCGCCAGCAGCTTGGGGCGCGGGGAAGTAGAGACCCAGTACTTC. It codes for CASSLGRGEVETQYF. The whole variable domain, filled in from reference TRBV5-1 and TRBJ2-5, reads KAGVTQTPRYLIKTRGQQVTLSCSPISGHRSVSWYQQTPGQGLQFLFEYFSETQRNKGNFPGRFSGRQFSNSRSEMNVSTLELGDSALYLCASSLGRGEVETQYFGPGTRLLVL.

This clonotype was recorded at least ten times. The genes are TRBV6-2 or TRBV6-3 and TRBJ2-7; either TRBD1 or TRBD2 may supply D (5 bases each). Between the trimmed V and J ends, which lost 6 bases and 0 bases, there was a span of 18 bases. The length of the CDR3 is 16 residues. CDR1 and CDR2 from the germline V gene are MNHEY and SVGEGT. CDR3 sequence: CASRFTGTRGSYEQYF. The CDR3 bases are TGTGCCAGCAGATTCACCGGGACGAGAGGCTCCTACGAGCAGTACTTC.

In its sample, this clonotype was seen a few times. This rearrangement joins TRBV5-1 to TRBJ1-2; 9 bases match TRBD1. This CDR3 has 13 residues. V dropped 4 bases and J dropped 13; count of bases not matched to a gene: 11. From germline, CDR1 is SGHRS and CDR2 YFSETQ. The CDR3 nucleotides read TGCGCCAGCAGCCACCGGGACAGGGAACGAGGCACCTTC. This gives the protein CASSHRDRERGTF.

This clonotype was counted only a few times. This rearrangement joins TRBV11-2 to TRBJ2-6; 10 bases map to TRBD2. The junction had 10 bases not matched to a gene; V was cut back by 2 bases and J by 0 bases. CDR3 length equals 20 residues. Germline loops: CDR1 SGHAT, CDR2 FQNNGV. CDR3 region: CASSLRGLAGGTSGANVLTF. CDR3 nucleotides: TGTGCCAGCAGCTTAAGGGGTTTAGCGGGGGGCACCTCTGGGGCCAACGTCCTGACTTTC.

The V and J genes are TRBV28 and TRBJ1-2, with TRBD1 identical over 9 bases. V lost 6 bases, J lost 7 bases, and 15 bases stayed unmatched. The CDR3 consists of 16 residues. Germline loops: CDR1 MDHEN, CDR2 SYDVKM. In nucleotides, the CDR3 is TGTGCCAGCAGCCCCGCGACGGGACAGGGAACTTCTGGCTACACCTTC. It codes for CASSPATGQGTSGYTF.

The chain couples TRBV10-3 to TRBJ1-2; no definite D call. V was clipped by 4 bases and J by 3 bases, with 6 bases between them. Germline values: CDR1 ENHRY, CDR2 SYGVKD. CDR3 length: 12 amino acids. The CDR3 bases are TGTGCCATCAGTGGTGGAGACTATGGCTACACCTTC. Translating it yields CAISGGDYGYTF.

The rearrangement uses TRBV7-3 and TRBJ2-1; TRBD1 might be the D (6 bases). CDR3 length: 13 residues. Trimming shortened V by 5 bases and J by 9 bases, and 14 bases separated the two germline ends. Germline V gives CDR1 SGHTA, CDR2 FQGTGA. The CDR3 DNA reads TGTGCCAGCAGCCTACAGGGACCTCGTGAGCAGTTCTTC. Translating gives CASSLQGPREQFF.

This clonotype has just a few counts. The J gene is TRBJ2-3, the V gene TRBV28; 9 bases fit TRBD2. The CDR3 spans 17 residues. The germline gives CDR1 MDHEN, CDR2 SYDVKM. Losses at the gene ends were 8 bases for V and 4 bases for J; bases not matched to a gene: 16. In DNA form, the CDR3 reads TGTGCCAGCCGGGGGGCGGGAGGGCCGATTGTATCAGATACGCAGTATTTT. As protein: CASRGAGGPIVSDTQYF.

This chain joins TRBV4-1 and TRBJ2-3, with D possibly matching TRBD2 (6 bases). The V gene lost 1 base and the J gene lost 7 bases, with 24 bases spanning the gap. Germline V gene data show CDR1 as MGHRA and CDR2 as YSYEKL. The CDR3 totals 18 residues. This CDR3 reads CASSQASGGSELINTQYF. The CDR3 DNA reads as TGCGCCAGCAGCCAAGCTTCAGGAGGGTCTGAGCTGATTAATACGCAGTATTTT.

This clonotype was observed a handful of times. This chain connects TRBV7-9 to TRBJ1-1; D gene unclear. CDR3 size: 13 residues. Trimming removed 6 bases at V and 4 bases at J, with 12 bases between. Germline V gene sequence: CDR1 SEHNR, CDR2 FQNEAQ (reference sequence). The DNA of the CDR3 is TGTGCCAGCAGAGAGTTGAGCGGCACTGAAGCTTTCTTT. Protein product: CASRELSGTEAFF.

V is TRBV10-3 and J is TRBJ2-7; D possibly corresponds to TRBD1 (5 bases). V shed 4 bases and J shed 2 bases, with 6 bases lying between them. CDR3 length: 12 amino acids. Germline values: CDR1 ENHRY, CDR2 SYGVKD. The CDR3 region is CAISGQPYEQYF. The CDR3 DNA reads TGTGCCATCAGTGGACAGCCCTACGAGCAGTACTTC.

Only a few counts were recorded for this clonotype. The chain has TRBV30 and TRBJ1-4, with no clear D. The CDR3 runs to 15 residues. Germline lookup yields CDR1 GTSNPN and CDR2 SVGIG (reference sequence). The V and J ends lost 0 bases and 2 bases respectively, with 10 bases between them. The CDR3 is CAWSVRTVTNEKLFF. Written as DNA, the CDR3 is TGTGCCTGGAGTGTGCGGACGGTGACTAATGAAAAACTGTTTTTT.